This T cell receptor beta chain was observed in a study of control samples from healthy donors and cancer patients. Germline lookup yields CDR1 MNHNS and CDR2 SASEGT. V was cut by 1 base and J by 0 bases, with 7 bases left in between. The CDR3 totals 16 residues. The table came from immunoSEQ multiplex PCR; TCRdb's copy has only in-frame clones and leaves some out. The data contain 390,000 or so clones, 90% of them seen just once; the ten biggest clones take up more than 6%. The receptor's source is a man aged 40-55 years with head and neck cancer. Sequenced input: PBMCs. The chain combines TRBV6-1 with TRBJ1-6; no clear D gene. The CDR3 nucleotides are TGTGCCAGCAGTGAAGATCTATTCTCCTATAATTCACCCCTCCACTTT. Its protein product is CASSEDLFSYNSPLHF.